Following are 3 T cell receptor beta chains from one sample sequenced in a study of T-cell reconstitution after alpha-beta-depleted transplantation in children. Unique molecular identifiers were incorporated during preparation of the TCRbeta library. MiXCR was run by TCRdb on the PCR reads, yielding one entry per CDR3 protein. The data hold approximately 490,000 distinct CDR3 sequences, with around 12% observed a single time. The sample consisted of PBMCs from the stem cell graft donor, taken from the stem cell graft. Source of these receptors: a human donor who donated a stem cell graft to a child with combined immunodeficiency.

The V gene is TRBV30, the J gene TRBJ1-5, with 11 bases lining up with TRBD1. Germline V CDR1 and CDR2: GTSNPN, SVGIG (reference sequence). The J segment lost 4 bases and the V segment lost 5 bases, leaving 1 base of the junction unmatched. CDR3 length: 13 amino acids. CDR3 in DNA: TGTGCCTGGGGACAGGGGGCGAATCAGCCCCAGCATTTT. The encoded protein is CAWGQGANQPQHF.

This clonotype showed up just a few times. This chain links TRBV28 with TRBJ1-2; 8 nucleotides match TRBD1. Germline CDR1 and CDR2: MDHEN and SYDVKM. Trimming cost V 4 bases and J 4 bases; bases outside gene matches: 8. This CDR3 is 15 amino acids long. The CDR3 is CASSSAGTGPYGYTF. The CDR3 DNA follows: TGTGCCAGCAGTTCGGCCGGGACAGGCCCCTATGGCTACACCTTC.

There are a few counts of this clonotype. The genes are TRBV20-1 and TRBJ2-1, with 12 positions matching TRBD2. CDR3 length: 16 residues. Trimming took 5 bases from V and 7 from J; bases not matched to a gene: 12. Germline V lookup: CDR1 DFQATT, CDR2 SNEGSKA (reference sequence). The CDR3 coding sequence is TGCAGTGCTGCTTCATGGACTAGCGGGGACCAAAATGAGCAGTTCTTC. This gives the protein CSAASWTSGDQNEQFF.